This TCR beta chain appears in the sequencing data of a study of control samples from healthy donors and cancer patients. Germline CDR1 MNHEY, CDR2 SMNVEV (reference sequence). With 3 bases removed from V and 5 bases from J, the gap between germline ends came to 2 bases. This CDR3 contains 12 residues. Using immunoSEQ multiplex PCR, the repertoire was profiled, and TCRdb retains in-frame clones only, with some absent. Among roughly 450,000 clones listed, 80% to 95% were seen once. The receptor comes from a middle-aged man with head and neck cancer. V gene TRBV27 combines with J gene TRBJ1-6; unclear D gene. The specimen was PBMCs. The CDR3 nucleotides read TGTGCCAGCAGTTTTCATAATTCACCCCTCCACTTT. Translating it yields CASSFHNSPLHF.